This T cell receptor beta chain stems from a study of CD8 T cells in Susac syndrome. Reverse transcription used about 0.45 to 1 ug RNA and random hexamers. TCRdb re-derived calls from the immunoSEQ multiplex PCR reads in MiXCR, one entry per CDR3 protein. The sample has about 210,000 distinct CDR3 sequences; 94% are singletons. The clonotype originates from a human donor with Susac syndrome. Sequenced sample: CD4+ T cells from PBMCs.

The CDR3 loop is CASSVPTDTQYF. The CDR3 nucleotides are TGTGCCAGCAGCGTCCCCACAGATACGCAGTATTTT. V is TRBV9 and J is TRBJ2-3, with D hard to call. The CDR3 length is 12 residues. Germline loops: CDR1 SGDLS, CDR2 YYNGEE. With 2 bases removed from V and 2 bases from J, the gap between germline ends came to 3 bases.